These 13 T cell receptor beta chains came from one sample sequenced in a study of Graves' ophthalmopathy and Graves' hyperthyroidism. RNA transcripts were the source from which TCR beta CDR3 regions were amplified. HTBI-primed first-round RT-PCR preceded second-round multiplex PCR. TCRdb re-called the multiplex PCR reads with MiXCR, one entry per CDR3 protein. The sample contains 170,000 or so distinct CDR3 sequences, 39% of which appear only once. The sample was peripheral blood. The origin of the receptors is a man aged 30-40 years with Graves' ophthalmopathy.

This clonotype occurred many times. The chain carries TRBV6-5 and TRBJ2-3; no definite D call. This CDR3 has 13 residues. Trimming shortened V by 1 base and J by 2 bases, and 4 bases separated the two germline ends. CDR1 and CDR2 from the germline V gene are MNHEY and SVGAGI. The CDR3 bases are TGTGCCAGCAGTTACTGGCTCACAGATACGCAGTATTTT. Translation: CASSYWLTDTQYF.

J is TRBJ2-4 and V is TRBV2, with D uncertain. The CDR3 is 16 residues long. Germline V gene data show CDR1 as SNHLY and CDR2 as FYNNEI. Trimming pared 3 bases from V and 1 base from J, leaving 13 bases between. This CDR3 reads CASSDGPGSAKNIQYF. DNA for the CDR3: TGTGCCAGCAGTGATGGTCCTGGCTCCGCCAAAAACATTCAGTACTTC.

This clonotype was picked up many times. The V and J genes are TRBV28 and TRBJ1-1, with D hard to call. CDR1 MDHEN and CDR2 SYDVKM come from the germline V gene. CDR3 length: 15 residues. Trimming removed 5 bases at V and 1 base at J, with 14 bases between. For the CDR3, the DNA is TGTGCCAGCAGTCCCCCCCGAACCGCGAACACTGAAGCTTTCTTT. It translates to CASSPPRTANTEAFF.

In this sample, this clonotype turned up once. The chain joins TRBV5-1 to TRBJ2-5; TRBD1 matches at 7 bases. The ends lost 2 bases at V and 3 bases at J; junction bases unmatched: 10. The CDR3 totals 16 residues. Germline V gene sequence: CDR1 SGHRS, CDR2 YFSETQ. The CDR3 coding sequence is TGCGCCAGCAGCTTAAGTCCTAATACAGGGGAAGAGACCCAGTACTTC. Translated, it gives CASSLSPNTGEETQYF.

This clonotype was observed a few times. The CDR3 here is CASSGEPDYTEAFF. The CDR3 coding sequence is TGTGCCAGCAGTGGGGAACCTGACTACACTGAAGCTTTCTTT. The chain carries TRBV6-1 and TRBJ1-1, with D hard to call. The CDR3 totals 14 residues. The V end was cut by 4 bases, the J end by 3 bases, with 12 bases between. Germline CDR1 and CDR2: MNHNS and SASEGT.

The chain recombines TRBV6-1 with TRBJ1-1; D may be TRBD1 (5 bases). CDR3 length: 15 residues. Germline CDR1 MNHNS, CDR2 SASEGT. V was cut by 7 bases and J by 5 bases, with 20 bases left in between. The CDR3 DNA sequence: TGTGCCAGCACCGAGGGACCGGGACGGAGAACTGAAGCTTTCTTT. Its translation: CASTEGPGRRTEAFF.

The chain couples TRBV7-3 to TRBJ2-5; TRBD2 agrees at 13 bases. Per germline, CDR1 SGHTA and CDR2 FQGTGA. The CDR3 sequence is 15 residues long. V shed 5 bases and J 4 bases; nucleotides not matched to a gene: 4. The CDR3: CASSPGTSGIETQYF. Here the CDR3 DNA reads TGTGCCAGCAGCCCGGGGACTAGCGGGATAGAGACCCAGTACTTC.

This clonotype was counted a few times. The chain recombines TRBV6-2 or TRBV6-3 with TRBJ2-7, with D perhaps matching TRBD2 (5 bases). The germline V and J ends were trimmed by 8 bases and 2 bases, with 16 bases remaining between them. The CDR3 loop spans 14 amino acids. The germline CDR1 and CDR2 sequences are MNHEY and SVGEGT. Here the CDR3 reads CASVGAVQPYEQYF. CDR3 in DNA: TGTGCCAGCGTTGGAGCGGTCCAGCCCTACGAGCAGTACTTC.

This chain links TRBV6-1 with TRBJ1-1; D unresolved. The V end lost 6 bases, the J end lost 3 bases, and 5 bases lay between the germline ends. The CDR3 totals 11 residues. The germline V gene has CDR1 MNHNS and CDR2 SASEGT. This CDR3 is CASSQYTEAFF. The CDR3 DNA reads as TGTGCCAGCAGCCAATACACTGAAGCTTTCTTT.

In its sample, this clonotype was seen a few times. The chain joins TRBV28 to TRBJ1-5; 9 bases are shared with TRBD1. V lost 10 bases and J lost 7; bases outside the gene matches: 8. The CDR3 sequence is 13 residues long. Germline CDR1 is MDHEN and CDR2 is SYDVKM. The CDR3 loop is CATLRTGDQPQHF. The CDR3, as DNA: TGTGCCACCTTAAGGACAGGGGACCAGCCCCAGCATTTT.

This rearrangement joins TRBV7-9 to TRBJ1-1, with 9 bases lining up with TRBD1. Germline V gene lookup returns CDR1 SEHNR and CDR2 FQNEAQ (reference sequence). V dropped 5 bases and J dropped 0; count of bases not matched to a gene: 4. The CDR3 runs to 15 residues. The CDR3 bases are TGTGCCAGCAGCGACGGACAGGGGATGAACACTGAAGCTTTCTTT. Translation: CASSDGQGMNTEAFF.

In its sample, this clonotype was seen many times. The CDR3 DNA reads as TGCAGCGTTGCGGACGGTGGGACTGAAGCTTTCTTT. It codes for CSVADGGTEAFF. The chain employs TRBV29-1 and TRBJ1-1; D unresolved. The V gene lost 4 bases and the J gene lost 5 bases, with 11 bases spanning the gap. CDR1 and CDR2 from the germline V gene are SQVTM and ANQGSEA. The length of the CDR3 is 12 residues.

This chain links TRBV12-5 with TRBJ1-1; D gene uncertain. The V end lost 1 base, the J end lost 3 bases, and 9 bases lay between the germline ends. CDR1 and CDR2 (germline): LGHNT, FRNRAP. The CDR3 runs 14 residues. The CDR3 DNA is TGTGCTAGTGGTTTGGCCTACAGTGACACTGAAGCTTTCTTT. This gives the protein CASGLAYSDTEAFF.